The next 25 T cell receptor beta chains were all read from a single sample in a study of T cells expressing NK-cell markers (dated by TCRdb to the early 2020s). The method behind the library was 5' RACE. The sequencing machine was an Illumina HiSeq 2000. After the reads were reprocessed by TCRdb, one entry was made per CDR3 protein sequence, with no DNA. The sample table includes around 380,000 distinct CDR3 sequences. The ten largest clonotypes hold about 10% of the sample. Material for sequencing was blood T cells: a sorted CD56 or NKG2C T cell subset, CD4+ or CD8+ T cells, or bulk PBMC T cells (not recorded which). Source of these receptors: a woman in her 50s in good health. Donor details come from another sample of the same person, matched by shared clones.

The chain links TRBV5-1 to TRBJ1-3. Germline V gene sequence: CDR1 SGHRS, CDR2 YFSETQ. The CDR3 contains 17 residues. The CDR3 loop reads CASSLVATSNSGNTIYF.

The chain combines TRBV4-1 with TRBJ1-1; TCRdb calls TRBD1, which cannot be checked without DNA. The CDR3 runs to 15 residues. The germline gives CDR1 MGHRA, CDR2 YSYEKL. The CDR3 sequence: CASSQGGLMNTEAFF.

The J gene is TRBJ1-1, the V gene TRBV5-1; the D call of TRBD1 rests on TCRdb alone, since no DNA is present to check it. There are 16 residues in the CDR3. Germline loops: CDR1 SGHRS, CDR2 YFSETQ. CDR3 in amino acids: CASSLQIGGVNTEAFF.

The CDR3 sequence is CATSDFRGSIETQYF. V gene TRBV24-1 combines with J gene TRBJ2-5; the TRBD2 assignment by TCRdb is unverifiable without DNA. The germline CDR1 and CDR2 sequences are KGHDR and SFDVKD. This CDR3 comprises 15 residues.

CDR3 residues: CASSLRGGRKVEQFF. The genes are TRBV5-6 and TRBJ2-1; TCRdb designates TRBD2, a call that cannot be tested without DNA. This CDR3 has 15 amino acids. CDR1 and CDR2 (germline): SGHDT, YYEEEE.

The gene calls are TRBV7-8 and TRBJ1-2. The CDR3 length is 12 residues. CDR1 and CDR2 from the germline V gene are SGHVS and FQNEAQ. The CDR3 is CASSPDTVGYTF.

The chain is built from TRBV7-2 and TRBJ2-7; without DNA, the TCRdb call of TRBD1 cannot be checked. The CDR3 consists of 14 residues. Germline-derived CDR1 and CDR2 are SGHTA and FQGNSA. The CDR3 loop reads CASSQGRKYYEQYF.

V usage is TRBV5-6 and J usage is TRBJ2-1; TCRdb outputs TRBD2, but without DNA this stays unchecked. This CDR3 has 15 amino acids. Germline CDR1 and CDR2: SGHDT and YYEEEE. This CDR3 is CASSLASGTSNEQFF.

This sequence joins TRBV10-3 and TRBJ2-3; no DNA is available, so the TRBD1 call from TCRdb remains unchecked. The CDR3 has 14 amino acids. Germline V gene sequence: CDR1 ENHRY, CDR2 SYGVKD. The CDR3 sequence is CAISEFRGRDTQYF.

V and J are TRBV24-1 and TRBJ2-3. This CDR3 is built from 16 residues. Germline values: CDR1 KGHDR, CDR2 SFDVKD. The CDR3 sequence: CATSVGSDISTDTQYF.

V and J are TRBV2 and TRBJ2-3; TCRdb picks TRBD2, but there is no DNA to check that call. CDR3 size: 16 residues. Germline values: CDR1 SNHLY, CDR2 FYNNEI. The CDR3 region is CASSAPKGRITDTQYF.

Here the CDR3 reads CASSRIGGFSEAFF. The chain joins TRBV9 to TRBJ1-1; TCRdb indicates TRBD1, and absent DNA this call remains unverified. The germline V gene encodes CDR1 SGDLS and CDR2 YYNGEE. The CDR3 contains 14 residues.

The J gene is TRBJ2-3, the V gene TRBV11-2; checking the TCRdb D call of TRBD1 is not possible without DNA. The CDR3 consists of 15 residues. Germline V lookup: CDR1 SGHAT, CDR2 FQNNGV. CDR3 loop: CASSVQWGHTDTQYF.

The gene calls are TRBV3-1 and TRBJ2-3; absent DNA, TCRdb's TRBD2 call cannot be checked. In germline, CDR1 is LGHDT, CDR2 YNNKEL (reference sequence). The CDR3 covers 16 residues. The CDR3 reads CASSHQGGKGTDTQYF.

The chain combines TRBV5-1 with TRBJ2-5. CDR1 is SGHRS and CDR2 is YFSETQ in the germline V gene. The CDR3 is 11 residues long. CDR3 protein: CASGEEETQYF.

The chain's CDR3 is CASSYANSGNTIYF. The chain carries TRBV6-5 and TRBJ1-3. CDR1 and CDR2 (germline): MNHEY, SVGAGI. The CDR3 consists of 14 residues.

CDR3 loop: CASSPKADEQFF. V gene TRBV18 combines with J gene TRBJ2-1. The germline CDR1 and CDR2 sequences are KGHSH and LQKENI. The CDR3 consists of 12 residues.

The genes are TRBV11-3 and TRBJ1-4. Germline loops: CDR1 SGHNT, CDR2 YENEEA. The CDR3 spans 15 residues. The CDR3 reads CASSPQREANEKLFF.

Here the CDR3 reads CASSQTGTATNEKLFF. The chain is built from TRBV7-9 and TRBJ1-4; no DNA is available, so the TRBD1 call from TCRdb remains unchecked. This CDR3 is built from 16 residues. In germline, CDR1 is SEHNR, CDR2 FQNEAQ (reference sequence).

CDR3 sequence: CSARLAGRQETQYF. V and J are TRBV20-1 and TRBJ2-5; TCRdb gives TRBD2 as the D gene, but with no DNA this cannot be confirmed. Germline V gene sequence: CDR1 DFQATT, CDR2 SNEGSKA (reference sequence). The CDR3 sequence is 14 residues long.

This chain joins TRBV5-1 and TRBJ2-4; lacking DNA, the TRBD1 call made by TCRdb goes unchecked. Germline V lookup: CDR1 SGHRS, CDR2 YFSETQ. This CDR3 has 14 residues. The CDR3 region is CASSSSGGVNIQYF.

The rearrangement joins TRBV27 to TRBJ1-4; absent DNA, TCRdb's TRBD1 call cannot be checked. In germline, CDR1 is MNHEY, CDR2 SMNVEV (reference sequence). The CDR3 runs to 13 residues. This CDR3 reads CASSLGPGQKLFF.

CDR3 amino acids: CAWSSGSSGNTIYF. This chain connects TRBV30 to TRBJ1-3; checking the TCRdb D call of TRBD1 is not possible without DNA. The CDR3 loop spans 14 amino acids. Germline V gives CDR1 GTSNPN, CDR2 SVGIG (reference sequence). The complete variable domain, with remaining parts taken from reference TRBV30 and TRBJ1-3, reads SQTIHQWPATLVQPVGSPLSLECTVEGTSNPNLYWYRQAAGRGLQLLFYSVGIGQISSEVPQNLSASRPQDRQFILSSKKLLLSDSGFYLCAWSSGSSGNTIYFGEGSWLTVV.

The CDR3 spells CASSDSGLGANVLTF. V gene TRBV25-1 combines with J gene TRBJ2-6. Germline CDR1 MGHDK, CDR2 SYGVNS. The CDR3 runs to 15 residues. The entire variable domain, with the rest obtained from reference TRBV25-1 and TRBJ2-6, is as follows: EADIYQTPRYLVIGTGKKITLECSQTMGHDKMYWYQQDPGMELHLIHYSYGVNSTEKGDLSSESTVSRIRTEHFPLTLESARPSHTSQYLCASSDSGLGANVLTFGAGSRLTVL.

The chain uses TRBV10-3 and TRBJ2-1; TCRdb names TRBD2, which stays unverified in the absence of DNA. The CDR3 consists of 14 residues. Germline V CDR1 and CDR2: ENHRY, SYGVKD. This CDR3 reads CARSSSGKYNEQFF.